The 26 T cell receptor beta chains given below trace back to one sample, sequenced in a study of OX40 agonist ivuxolimab in advanced cancers. Sequencing was performed with immunoSEQ multiplex PCR; in TCRdb, only in-frame clones are kept and a portion is missing. The sample shows some 100,000 clones, 70% to 85% of them seen only once. The input for sequencing was CD4+ or CD8+ T cells sorted from blood, taken in a trial of the OX40 agonist ivuxolimab. These receptors were taken from an adult with an advanced solid tumor such as melanoma, head and neck, liver or kidney cancer.

The chain couples TRBV6-5 to TRBJ1-1; D not resolved. Germline V lookup: CDR1 MNHEY, CDR2 SVGAGI. CDR3 size: 13 residues. The V end lost 0 bases, the J end lost 5 bases, and 7 bases lay between the germline ends. CDR3 nucleotides: TGTGCCAGCAGTTACTCGAGTAGAACTGAAGCTTTCTTT. As protein: CASSYSSRTEAFF.

This CDR3 reads CASSASGQIHYEQYF. In DNA form, the CDR3 reads TGTGCCAGCAGCGCATCAGGACAGATCCATTACGAGCAGTACTTC. This rearrangement joins TRBV9 to TRBJ2-5; TRBD1 might be the D (6 bases). The J call may be mistaken, given a closer DNA end match to TRBJ2-7. Germline values: CDR1 SGDLS, CDR2 YYNGEE. This CDR3 comprises 15 residues.

This chain uses TRBV15 with TRBJ2-7, with 7 bases aligning to TRBD2. Germline V gene sequence: CDR1 LNHNV, CDR2 YYDKDF (reference sequence). The CDR3 loop spans 16 amino acids. Trimming removed 5 bases from V and 1 base from J; junction bases left unmatched: 11. The CDR3 DNA reads TGTGCCACCAGCCGCCGGGACTCCGGGAGGTCCTACGAGCAGTACTTC. Protein sequence: CATSRRDSGRSYEQYF.

The chain recombines TRBV21-1 with TRBJ1-4. TRBV21-1 is tagged as a pseudogene. The CDR3 is made up of 15 amino acids. The CDR3 nucleotides are TGTGCCCTCAAGGAGGGCGCCAGGGGAGGGGAAAAACTGTTTTTT. Translating it yields CALKEGARGGEKLFF.

The CDR3 DNA sequence: TGTGCCAGCAGTCCCGGGACTAGCGGCTCCTACGAGCAGTACTTC. Its protein is CASSPGTSGSYEQYF. The rearrangement uses TRBV2 and TRBJ2-7; 11 bases are shared with TRBD2. V was pared by 5 bases and J by 0 bases, with 3 bases of the junction left unmatched. Per germline, CDR1 SNHLY and CDR2 FYNNEI. This CDR3 has 15 amino acids.

V and J are TRBV2 and TRBJ2-3, with a possible D match to TRBD2 (5 bases). The ends were cut back, 4 bases at V and 0 bases at J, with 11 bases in the middle. This CDR3 contains 15 residues. Per germline, CDR1 SNHLY and CDR2 FYNNEI. CDR3: CASSGERSSTDTQYF. CDR3 sequence (DNA): TGTGCCAGCAGTGGGGAGCGCTCTAGCACAGATACGCAGTATTTT.

The genes are TRBV2 and TRBJ2-3; D uncertain. This CDR3 is built from 15 residues. Per germline, CDR1 SNHLY and CDR2 FYNNEI. V was clipped by 6 bases and J by 0 bases, with 13 bases between them. For the CDR3, the DNA is TGTGCCAGCAGCCCCTCTGGGGATAGCACAGATACGCAGTATTTT. It yields the protein CASSPSGDSTDTQYF. Combining the CDR3 with reference TRBV2 and TRBJ2-3 gives the whole variable domain EPEVTQTPSHQVTQMGQEVILRCVPISNHLYFYWYRQILGQKVEFLVSFYNNEISEKSEIFDDQFSVERPDGSNFTLKIRSTKLEDSAMYFCASSPSGDSTDTQYFGPGTRLTVL.

The rearrangement uses TRBV7-2 and TRBJ2-3; 8 bases map to TRBD2. CDR1 SGHTA and CDR2 FQGNSA come from the germline V gene. This CDR3 comprises 17 residues. After removal of 5 bases from V and 0 bases from J, the junction contained 10 bases not matched to a gene. DNA of the CDR3: TGTGCCAGCAGCCCCCCAGCGAGCGGGGGTAGCACAGATACGCAGTATTTT. Encoded protein: CASSPPASGGSTDTQYF.

The J gene is TRBJ1-1, the V gene TRBV6-4; TRBD1 matches at 7 bases. This CDR3 is built from 13 residues. The trim removed 10 bases at V and 5 bases at J, leaving 10 bases unmatched. Germline values: CDR1 MRHNA, CDR2 SNTAGT. In nucleotides, the CDR3 is TGTGCCACGGTCACAGGGGTACGGACTGAAGCTTTCTTT. It is translated as CATVTGVRTEAFF.

This sequence joins TRBV7-7 and TRBJ2-2; 7 bases are a match to TRBD2. From germline, CDR1 is SSHAT and CDR2 FNYEAQ (reference sequence). This CDR3 has 16 amino acids. With V trimmed by 3 bases and J by 7 bases, 11 bases remained unmatched. Here the CDR3 reads CASSFAAGASDGELFF. For the CDR3, the DNA is TGTGCCAGCAGCTTTGCTGCGGGAGCGTCTGACGGGGAGCTGTTTTTT.

CDR3: CASSMGGLYTDTQYF. CDR3 nucleotide sequence: TGTGCCAGTAGCATGGGGGGACTGTACACAGATACGCAGTATTTT. The V and J genes are TRBV19 and TRBJ2-3, with D possibly being TRBD2 (6 bases). Germline lookup yields CDR1 LNHDA and CDR2 SQIVND (reference sequence). The CDR3 covers 15 residues. V shed 6 bases and J shed 2 bases, with 15 bases lying between them.

This rearrangement joins TRBV13 to TRBJ2-1; a possible D gene is TRBD2 (7 bases). CDR1 is PRHDT and CDR2 is FYEKMQ in the germline V gene (reference sequence). V gave up 6 bases and J gave up 2 bases, with 14 bases separating them. The CDR3 contains 15 residues. The CDR3 protein is CASRSRGHAYNEQFF. As DNA, the CDR3 is TGTGCCAGCAGGTCGCGGGGGCACGCCTACAATGAGCAGTTCTTC.

This clone was found a few times. The V gene is TRBV5-6, the J gene TRBJ1-5; no reliable D call. Trimming removed 5 bases at V and 4 bases at J, with 7 bases between. The length of the CDR3 is 12 residues. CDR1 is SGHDT, CDR2 YYEEEE, per germline. The DNA for the CDR3 is TGTGCCAGCAGTTACCTTAATCAGCCCCAGCATTTT. Its protein is CASSYLNQPQHF.

This clone occurred a few times. The rearrangement links TRBV5-6 to TRBJ2-7; 9 positions match TRBD1. V lost 4 bases and J lost 6; bases outside the gene matches: 11. CDR1 and CDR2 (germline): SGHDT, YYEEEE. This CDR3 has 15 residues. The CDR3 DNA is TGTGCCAGCAGCCCTCTGACAGGGGGGTACAGCGAGCAGTACTTC. Protein: CASSPLTGGYSEQYF.

The table lists this clone with a few counts. The chain is built from TRBV5-8 and TRBJ1-6; TRBD1 might be the D (5 bases). The CDR3 extends over 15 amino acids. V dropped 0 bases and J dropped 8 bases, with 12 bases sitting between them. Per germline, CDR1 SGHTS and CDR2 YDEGEE. CDR3 DNA sequence: TGTGCCAGCAGCTTGGAGGGAGGGGTTTATTCACCCCTCCACTTT. As protein: CASSLEGGVYSPLHF.

The rearrangement links TRBV5-8 to TRBJ2-2; D is unclear. This CDR3 is 14 amino acids long. Germline lookup yields CDR1 SGHTS and CDR2 YDEGEE. Trimming took 3 bases from V and 1 from J, leaving 7 bases between them. The DNA for the CDR3 is TGTGCCAGCAGCTGGACCATGAACACCGGGGAGCTGTTTTTT. This encodes CASSWTMNTGELFF.

The rearrangement uses TRBV9 and TRBJ2-7; D unresolved. V was pared by 4 bases and J by 3 bases, with 11 bases between. CDR3 size: 13 residues. CDR1 and CDR2 (germline): SGDLS, YYNGEE. The CDR3 DNA follows: TGTGCCAGCAGCAGGGCACTCCACTACGAGCAGTACTTC. This encodes CASSRALHYEQYF.

This rearrangement joins TRBV30 to TRBJ2-7, with D possibly called TRBD1 or TRBD2 (5 bases each). Germline CDR1 reads GTSNPN; CDR2 reads SVGIG (reference sequence). The CDR3 spans 13 residues. CDR3 coding DNA: TGTGCTGCTAAACGGGGCAGGCCCTACGAGCAGTACTTC. Its protein is CAAKRGRPYEQYF.

The CDR3 nucleotides are TGTGCCAGCAGCGTAGTAGCCCCAGGGGCAGTAAGCACTGAAGCTTTCTTT. Translating it yields CASSVVAPGAVSTEAFF. This chain joins TRBV9 and TRBJ1-1; the D gene is possibly TRBD1 (6 bases). The CDR3 has 17 amino acids. Germline loops: CDR1 SGDLS, CDR2 YYNGEE. The V end was cut by 0 bases, the J end by 4 bases, with 19 bases between.

This rearrangement joins TRBV19 to TRBJ2-6; D perhaps matches TRBD2 (5 bases). Trimming removed 3 bases from V and 1 base from J, with 7 bases in between. The CDR3 extends over 15 amino acids. Germline loops: CDR1 LNHDA, CDR2 SQIVND (reference sequence). The CDR3 DNA is TGTGCCAGTAGTATCCGCGGGTCTGGGGCCAACGTCCTGACTTTC. Its protein is CASSIRGSGANVLTF.

This chain links TRBV11-2 with TRBJ1-4; 9 bases fit TRBD1. J gave up 5 bases and V 5 bases, and 9 bases lay outside the gene matches. Germline V CDR1 and CDR2: SGHAT, FQNNGV. This CDR3 has 16 amino acids. CDR3 in DNA: TGTGCCAGCAGCCCCAATCCCGGGACAGGGAATGAAAAACTGTTTTTT. Amino acids: CASSPNPGTGNEKLFF.

V gene TRBV2 combines with J gene TRBJ2-7; no clear D. This CDR3 is 14 amino acids long. The germline CDR1 and CDR2 sequences are SNHLY and FYNNEI. The V and J ends lost 5 bases and 0 bases respectively, with 11 bases between them. The CDR3 DNA follows: TGTGCCAGCAGTCTAGGTTCCAGCTCCTACGAGCAGTACTTC. As protein: CASSLGSSSYEQYF.

The chain combines TRBV18 with TRBJ2-7, with D hard to call. Trimming cost V 2 bases and J 2 bases, with 13 bases left between them. The CDR3 spans 15 residues. Germline V lookup: CDR1 KGHSH, CDR2 LQKENI. The CDR3 sequence: CASSPSDGFPYEQYF. The CDR3 nucleotides read TGTGCCAGCTCACCATCGGACGGCTTCCCCTACGAGCAGTACTTC.

This clone was counted once. V gene TRBV5-6 combines with J gene TRBJ1-5; a possible D gene is TRBD1 (5 bases). V was trimmed by 1 base and J by 3 bases, leaving 14 bases between them. The length of the CDR3 is 16 residues. The germline V gene encodes CDR1 SGHDT and CDR2 YYEEEE. The CDR3 here is CASSLQGLRDNQPQHF. In nucleotides, the CDR3 is TGTGCCAGCAGCTTGCAGGGCCTACGGGACAATCAGCCCCAGCATTTT.

V gene TRBV19 combines with J gene TRBJ1-1; D gene unclear. V lost 2 bases and J 1 base, leaving 5 bases between the germline ends. Germline-derived CDR1 and CDR2 are LNHDA and SQIVND (reference sequence). There are 13 residues in the CDR3. The CDR3 reads CASSILRNTEAFF. CDR3 coding DNA: TGTGCCAGTAGTATACTCAGGAACACTGAAGCTTTCTTT.

The chain has TRBV9 and TRBJ1-2, with D hard to call. This CDR3 spans 14 amino acids. Trimming took 1 base from V and 1 from J, leaving 8 bases between them. Germline V gene data show CDR1 as SGDLS and CDR2 as YYNGEE. The DNA of the CDR3 is TGTGCCAGCAGCGTACGGACCGTTAACTATGGCTACACCTTC. Translated: CASSVRTVNYGYTF.